This TCR beta chain stems from a study of regulatory and conventional T cells in RAG deficiency. This CDR3 is built from 14 residues. V was pared by 3 bases and J by 0 bases, with 8 bases between. Germline V lookup: CDR1 MDHEN, CDR2 SYDVKM. Conventional CD4+ T cells were sorted from blood as CD25-low CD127-high cells. This table comes from immunoSEQ multiplex PCR, and its TCRdb copy is limited to in-frame clones, with some not included. The sample includes some 22,000 clones, approximately 93% seen only once; the top ten take less than 0.95%. The same data also contributed to another study, on regulatory T cells. That source adds: Primers: 52 TRBV forward and 13 TRBJ reverse.

The rearrangement uses TRBV28 and TRBJ1-2; D is perhaps TRBD1 (6 bases). Sequenced input: CD4+ T cells sorted from blood. This receptor was obtained from a human donor in good health. CDR3 in DNA: TGTGCCAGCAGTTTGGGACACTCTAACTATGGCTACACCTTC. Protein: CASSLGHSNYGYTF.